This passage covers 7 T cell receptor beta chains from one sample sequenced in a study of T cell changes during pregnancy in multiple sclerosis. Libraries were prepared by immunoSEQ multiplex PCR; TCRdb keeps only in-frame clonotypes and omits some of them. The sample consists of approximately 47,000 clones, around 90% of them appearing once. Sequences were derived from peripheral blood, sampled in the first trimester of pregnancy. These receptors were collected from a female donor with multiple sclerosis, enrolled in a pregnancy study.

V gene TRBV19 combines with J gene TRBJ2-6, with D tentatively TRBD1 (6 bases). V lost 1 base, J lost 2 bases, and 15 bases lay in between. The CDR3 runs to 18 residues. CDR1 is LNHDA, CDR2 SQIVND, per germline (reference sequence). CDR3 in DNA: TGTGCCAGTAGTATAGTTTACTTAGGGGGAACTGGGGCCAACGTCCTGACTTTC. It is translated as CASSIVYLGGTGANVLTF.

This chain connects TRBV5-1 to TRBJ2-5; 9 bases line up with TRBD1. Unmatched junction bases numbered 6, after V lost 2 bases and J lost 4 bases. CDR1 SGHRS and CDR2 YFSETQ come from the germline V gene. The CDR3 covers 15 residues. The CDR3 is CASSFGTGGLETQYF. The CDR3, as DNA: TGCGCCAGCAGCTTTGGAACAGGGGGCCTAGAGACCCAGTACTTC. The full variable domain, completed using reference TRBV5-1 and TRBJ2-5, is KAGVTQTPRYLIKTRGQQVTLSCSPISGHRSVSWYQQTPGQGLQFLFEYFSETQRNKGNFPGRFSGRQFSNSRSEMNVSTLELGDSALYLCASSFGTGGLETQYFGPGTRLLVL.

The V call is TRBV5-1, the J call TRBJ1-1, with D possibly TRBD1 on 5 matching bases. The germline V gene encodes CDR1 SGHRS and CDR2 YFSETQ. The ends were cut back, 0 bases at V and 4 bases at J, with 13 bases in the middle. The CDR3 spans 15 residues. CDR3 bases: TGCGCCAGCAGCTTGGTCCCCCGAAGGGGCACTGAAGCTTTCTTT. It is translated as CASSLVPRRGTEAFF.

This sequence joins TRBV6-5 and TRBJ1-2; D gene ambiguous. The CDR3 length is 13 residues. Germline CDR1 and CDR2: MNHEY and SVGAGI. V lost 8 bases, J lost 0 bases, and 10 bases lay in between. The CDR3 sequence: CASGRTANYGYTF. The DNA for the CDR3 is TGTGCCAGCGGGAGGACCGCTAACTATGGCTACACCTTC.

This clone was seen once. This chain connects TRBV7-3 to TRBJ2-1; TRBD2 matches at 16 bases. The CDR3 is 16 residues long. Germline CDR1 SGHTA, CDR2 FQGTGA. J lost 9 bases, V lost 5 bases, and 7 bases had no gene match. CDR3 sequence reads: CASSRGTSGGAGEQFF. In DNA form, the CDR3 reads TGTGCCAGCAGCCGTGGGACTAGCGGGGGGGCCGGTGAGCAGTTCTTC.

The CDR3 DNA reads TGTGCCAGCAGCTTGGGCAGGGGGAATTTAAACACTGAAGCTTTCTTT. Its protein is CASSLGRGNLNTEAFF. This chain uses TRBV5-4 with TRBJ1-1; TRBD1 matches 7 bases. The V and J ends lost 0 bases and 2 bases, in that order; junction bases with no gene match: 7. Germline CDR1 reads SGHNT; CDR2 reads YYREEE (reference sequence). This CDR3 is 16 amino acids long.

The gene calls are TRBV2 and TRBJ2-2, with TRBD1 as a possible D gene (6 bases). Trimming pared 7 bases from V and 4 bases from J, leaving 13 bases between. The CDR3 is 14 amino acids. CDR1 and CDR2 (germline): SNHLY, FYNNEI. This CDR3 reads CASTLRGGTGELFF. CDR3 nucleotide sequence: TGTGCCAGCACCCTCAGAGGGGGCACCGGGGAGCTGTTTTTT.